This TCR beta chain was retrieved from a study of Tregs in tolerant kidney transplant recipients. Clones were sequenced by immunoSEQ multiplex PCR, and TCRdb holds only the in-frame ones, with some missing. The repertoire has about 240,000 clones, about 80% of them found once; the top ten carry 0.5% to 0.65%. The sequence came from a human donor in good health. Input material: CD4+ T cells from blood.

CDR3 coding DNA: TGTGCCAGCTCACCTGAGCAGGGGGGCTACGAGCAGTACTTC. Translation gives CASSPEQGGYEQYF. The V and J genes are TRBV18 and TRBJ2-7; D might be TRBD1 (7 bases). V lost 3 bases to trimming and J lost 3 bases, with 12 bases between them. The length of the CDR3 is 14 residues. Germline CDR1 KGHSH, CDR2 LQKENI.